This T cell receptor (beta chain) came from a study of OX40 agonist ivuxolimab in advanced cancers. Study background: Treatment of patients was with ivuxolimab, an agonistic anti-OX40 (CD134) antibody. Study-wide results and limits: At 0.1 to 3.0 mg/kg, CD4+ and CD8+ blood T cells expanded clonally by week 6. Undetermined was the antigen specificity of the expanded peripheral T cells.

Profiled with immunoSEQ multiplex PCR; TCRdb holds only in-frame clones, not every one. Of about 41,000 clones listed, around 90% are singletons. On this clone itself: Its antigen is not identified.

CDR1 SGHAT and CDR2 FQNNGV come from the germline V gene. The CDR3 runs 15 residues. V dropped 1 base and J dropped 3 bases, with 9 bases sitting between them. Researchers took blood at baseline, on cycle 4 day 1, and on cycle 7 day 1. The sample consisted of CD4+ or CD8+ T cells sorted from blood, taken in a trial of the OX40 agonist ivuxolimab. The rearrangement uses TRBV11-2 and TRBJ2-2; D uncertain. The TCR comes from an adult with an advanced solid tumor such as melanoma, head and neck, liver or kidney cancer. The CDR3 protein is CASSLGAVYTGELFF. The CDR3 nucleotides read TGTGCCAGCAGCTTAGGCGCGGTCTACACCGGGGAGCTGTTTTTT.